This T cell receptor beta chain originates from a study of T cell changes during pregnancy in multiple sclerosis. The CDR3 runs 17 residues. Germline V gene lookup returns CDR1 SGHAT and CDR2 FQDESV (reference sequence). V lost 1 base and J lost 0; bases outside the gene matches: 2. Assay: immunoSEQ multiplex PCR; the TCRdb copy retains only in-frame clones and omits some. The sample carries roughly 18,000 clones, about 85% recorded once. V and J are TRBV11-1 and TRBJ2-1; 11 nucleotides line up with TRBD2. Specimen: CD8+ T cells from peripheral blood mononuclear cells, collected after pregnancy. This TCR came from a female donor with multiple sclerosis, enrolled in a pregnancy study. CDR3 sequence (DNA): TGTGCCAGCAGCTTAGTAACTAGCGGGAGCTCCTACAATGAGCAGTTCTTC. It translates to CASSLVTSGSSYNEQFF.